The 16 T cell receptor beta chains below all came from one sample that was sequenced in a study of T-cell memory formation after mild COVID-19. MiXCR, applied by TCRdb to the 5' RACE reads, yields one record per CDR3 protein. Among around 310,000 distinct CDR3 sequences listed, approximately 15% were seen once. Sequencing was carried out using PBMCs or a T cell subset sorted from them (not recorded which). The receptors shown here come from a man aged 18 to 30 who had mild COVID-19 (a few samples of this study predate the infection). Cell type and time point are not known.

The V call is TRBV2, the J call TRBJ2-5; TRBD2 matches 10 bases. Germline assignment: CDR1 SNHLY and CDR2 FYNNEI. The CDR3 extends over 15 amino acids. Losses at the gene ends were 2 bases for V and 7 bases for J; bases not matched to a gene: 7. Here the CDR3 DNA reads TGTGCCAGCAGTGAACCCAGCGGGGGGGCCGGGACCCAGTACTTC. Amino acid sequence: CASSEPSGGAGTQYF. The whole variable domain, remainder taken from reference TRBV2 and TRBJ2-5, is EPEVTQTPSHQVTQMGQEVILRCVPISNHLYFYWYRQILGQKVEFLVSFYNNEISEKSEIFDDQFSVERPDGSNFTLKIRSTKLEDSAMYFCASSEPSGGAGTQYFGPGTRLLVL.

This clonotype was observed a few times. The CDR3 here is CASSQDGAQHYHYGYTF. The CDR3 DNA follows: TGCGCCAGCAGCCAAGACGGTGCGCAGCATTACCATTATGGCTACACCTTC. The V call is TRBV4-3, the J call TRBJ1-2; D not resolved. The CDR3 totals 17 residues. In germline, CDR1 is LGHNA, CDR2 YSLEER. V dropped 0 bases and J dropped 5 bases, with 19 bases sitting between them.

This clonotype came up many times. The genes are TRBV6-5 and TRBJ2-3; D gene uncertain. The V end lost 1 base, the J end lost 0 bases, and 11 bases lay between the germline ends. Germline CDR1 MNHEY, CDR2 SVGAGI. CDR3 size: 16 residues. The chain's CDR3 is CASSYYRAYSTDTQYF. The CDR3 region has the DNA TGTGCCAGCAGTTACTATCGGGCCTATAGCACAGATACGCAGTATTTT.

The chain is built from TRBV6-5 and TRBJ2-2; D perhaps matches TRBD1 (5 bases). The CDR3 covers 15 residues. CDR1 and CDR2 from the germline V gene are MNHEY and SVGAGI. Between the trimmed V and J ends, which lost 4 bases and 0 bases, there was a span of 9 bases. The CDR3: CASSSGWANTGELFF. The DNA of the CDR3 is TGTGCCAGCAGTTCAGGGTGGGCGAACACCGGGGAGCTGTTTTTT.

This clonotype has more than one count but fewer than ten. The rearrangement links TRBV5-1 to TRBJ2-1; TRBD2 might be the D (6 bases). V was trimmed by 2 bases and J by 3 bases, leaving 15 bases between them. CDR3 size: 16 residues. Germline assignment: CDR1 SGHRS and CDR2 YFSETQ. CDR3 bases: TGCGCCAGCAGCTTACGACTAGACGACTTCTACAATGAGCAGTTCTTC. Residues: CASSLRLDDFYNEQFF.

The gene calls are TRBV12-3 or TRBV12-4 and TRBJ1-2; 7 positions agree with TRBD1. The CDR3 loop spans 14 amino acids. The J segment lost 3 bases and the V segment lost 5 bases, leaving 6 bases of the junction unmatched. The CDR3, as DNA: TGTGCCAGCAGTGAAGACAGGGAGTACTATGGCTACACCTTC. Translating it yields CASSEDREYYGYTF.

The count of this clonotype is one. The J gene is TRBJ2-4, the V gene TRBV27, with 7 bases fitting TRBD1. Looked up from germline, CDR1 is MNHEY and CDR2 is SMNVEV (reference sequence). J gave up 7 bases and V 5 bases, and 11 bases lay outside the gene matches. This CDR3 is 15 amino acids long. CDR3 region: CASSAMTGSLNIQYF. The DNA of the CDR3 is TGTGCCAGCAGTGCTATGACAGGGTCATTGAACATTCAGTACTTC.

This clonotype was observed a few times. The J gene is TRBJ2-7, the V gene TRBV7-2, with 9 bases aligning to TRBD2. Germline loops: CDR1 SGHTA, CDR2 FQGNSA. The CDR3 is 15 residues long. J gave up 3 bases and V 4 bases, and 7 bases lay outside the gene matches. CDR3 nucleotide sequence: TGTGCCAGCAGCTCTACTAGCGGGTCGGGCTACGAGCAGTACGTC. This translates into CASSSTSGSGYEQYV.

This clonotype was picked up many times. The chain combines TRBV7-9 with TRBJ1-2; TRBD1 might be the D (5 bases). The germline V gene encodes CDR1 SEHNR and CDR2 FQNEAQ (reference sequence). This CDR3 spans 13 amino acids. Trimming left V 5 bases short and J 5 bases short, with 12 bases between. As DNA, the CDR3 is TGTGCCAGCAGCACCTGGGGCCAGTATGGCTACACCTTC. Protein sequence: CASSTWGQYGYTF. The variable domain in full, completed from reference TRBV7-9 and TRBJ1-2, reads DTGVSQNPRHKITKRGQNVTFRCDPISEHNRLYWYRQTLGQGPEFLTYFQNEAQLEKSRLLSDRFSAERPKGSFSTLEIQRTEQGDSAMYLCASSTWGQYGYTFGSGTRLTVV.

The chain recombines TRBV24-1 with TRBJ1-6, with a possible D match to TRBD1 (5 bases). Trimming removed 5 bases at V and 7 bases at J, with 14 bases between. The CDR3 sequence is 15 residues long. Germline V gene data show CDR1 as KGHDR and CDR2 as SFDVKD. CDR3 bases: TGTGCCACCAGTGTCCCGCGACAGCTCAATTCACCCCTCCACTTT. Its protein product is CATSVPRQLNSPLHF.

This chain links TRBV5-1 with TRBJ1-3; D gene uncertain. The CDR3 consists of 17 residues. Deletions cut 0 bases from V and 0 bases from J, with 13 bases between. The germline CDR1 and CDR2 sequences are SGHRS and YFSETQ. The CDR3 here is CASSLGPMALSGNTIYF. CDR3 DNA sequence: TGCGCCAGCAGCTTGGGGCCTATGGCACTCTCTGGAAACACCATATATTTT. The whole variable domain, filled in from reference TRBV5-1 and TRBJ1-3, reads KAGVTQTPRYLIKTRGQQVTLSCSPISGHRSVSWYQQTPGQGLQFLFEYFSETQRNKGNFPGRFSGRQFSNSRSEMNVSTLELGDSALYLCASSLGPMALSGNTIYFGEGSWLTVV.

The rearrangement uses TRBV5-5 and TRBJ2-7, with 9 bases lining up with TRBD1. The ends lost 6 bases at V and 5 bases at J; junction bases unmatched: 6. Germline V gene lookup returns CDR1 SGHKS and CDR2 YYEKEE (reference sequence). The CDR3 has 13 residues. CDR3: CASTLQGADEQYF. Written as DNA, the CDR3 is TGTGCCAGCACCTTACAGGGGGCTGACGAGCAGTACTTC. Variable domain in full (rest from reference TRBV5-5 and TRBJ2-7): DAGVTQSPTHLIKTRGQQVTLRCSPISGHKSVSWYQQVLGQGPQFIFQYYEKEERGRGNFPDRFSARQFPNYSSELNVNALLLGDSALYLCASTLQGADEQYFGPGTRLTVT.

The V call is TRBV18, the J call TRBJ1-3; unclear D gene. Germline V lookup: CDR1 KGHSH, CDR2 LQKENI. The CDR3 totals 15 residues. V was cut by 0 bases and J by 4 bases, with 10 bases left in between. CDR3 DNA sequence: TGTGCCAGCTCACCACCTTTCGGTGGGGGAAACACCATATATTTT. Encoded protein: CASSPPFGGGNTIYF.

This clonotype was detected a few times. V and J are TRBV5-1 and TRBJ2-3, with TRBD2 identical over 13 bases. Germline values: CDR1 SGHRS, CDR2 YFSETQ. CDR3 length equals 17 residues. V was pared by 4 bases and J by 0 bases, with 5 bases of the junction left unmatched. The chain's CDR3 is CASSTGLAGTSTDTQYF. The CDR3 nucleotides read TGCGCCAGCAGCACGGGACTAGCGGGGACGAGCACAGATACGCAGTATTTT.

The genes are TRBV7-3 and TRBJ2-5, with 7 positions matching TRBD1. The length of the CDR3 is 15 residues. V was pared by 3 bases and J by 3 bases, with 7 bases of the junction left unmatched. Looked up from germline, CDR1 is SGHTA and CDR2 is FQGTGA. CDR3 bases: TGTGCCAGCAGCTTCGCAGGGGGTCTGGAAGAGACCCAGTACTTC. Its translation is CASSFAGGLEETQYF.

This clonotype has just a few counts. This chain uses TRBV7-9 with TRBJ2-1; 9 bases fit TRBD1. J was trimmed by 7 bases and V by 8 bases; bases with no gene match: 12. This CDR3 is 15 amino acids long. Germline V gene lookup returns CDR1 SEHNR and CDR2 FQNEAQ (reference sequence). The CDR3 is CASENPGQGRNEQFF. The CDR3 region has the DNA TGTGCCAGCGAAAACCCGGGACAGGGCAGAAATGAGCAGTTCTTC.